This TCR beta chain was captured by sequencing in a study of persistence of HIV-infected CD4 T cells. Sequencing used immunoSEQ version 4 in survey mode. Sequenced by immunoSEQ multiplex PCR; TCRdb stores in-frame clones only, minus some. The sample yields around 35,000 clones, roughly four fifths seen once. Concerning this clone itself: Its antigen remains unknown.

Germline loops: CDR1 SEHNR, CDR2 FQNEAQ (reference sequence). V shed 5 bases and J shed 6 bases, with 9 bases lying between them. This CDR3 has 12 amino acids. Overlapping HIV-1 Gag 15-mer peptides at 0.8 to 1 ug per peptide per mL were used. Sorted nonresponding memory CD4+ T cells were CD40L-negative, CD69-negative, CD45RO-high. The chain employs TRBV7-9 and TRBJ2-3, with D possibly matching TRBD1 (5 bases). The clonotype originates from an adult with HIV. The donor label of this sample is uncertain. The sequencing used cultured CD4+ T cells from PBMCs, collected from a patient who received antiretroviral therapy. This CDR3 is CASSQTDDTQYF. CDR3 nucleotides: TGTGCCAGCAGCCAGACAGACGATACGCAGTATTTT.